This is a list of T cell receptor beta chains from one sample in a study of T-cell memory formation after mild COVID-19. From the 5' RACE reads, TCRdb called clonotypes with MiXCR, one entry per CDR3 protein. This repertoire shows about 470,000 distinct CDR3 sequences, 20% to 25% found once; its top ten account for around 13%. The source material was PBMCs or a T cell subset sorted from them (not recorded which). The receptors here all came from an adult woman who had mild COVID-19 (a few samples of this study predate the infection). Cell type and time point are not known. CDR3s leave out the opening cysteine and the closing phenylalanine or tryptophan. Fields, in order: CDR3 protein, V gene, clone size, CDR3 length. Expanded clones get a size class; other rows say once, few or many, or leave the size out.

ASSLAPAGQRTDTQY | TRBV7-8 | NA | 15
AISFQGETQY | TRBV10-3 | NA | 10
SALDNPDTQY | TRBV20-1 | few | 10
ASSSPPAGVGRLYNEQF | TRBV7-3 | NA | 17
ASGGGSIYEQY | TRBV7-9 | NA | 11
ASSPRGLAGGLDEQF | TRBV7-6 | NA | 15
ASSYSRPADTQY | TRBV6-5 | NA | 12
ASSKTGSYYEQY | TRBV9 | NA | 12
ASSRAAGKTTDTQY | TRBV4-1 | NA | 14
ASSRPGQGTTEAF | TRBV12-3/TRBV12-4 | many | 13
ASSPAGVNQPQH | TRBV5-1 | NA | 12
ASSLSGMDITDTQY | TRBV12-3/TRBV12-4 | few | 14
AISDGSGGETQY | TRBV10-3 | NA | 12
ASSLQTSGYEQY | TRBV14 | many | 12
ASSSWGTGANTEAF | TRBV11-2 | NA | 14
SARARSGVETQY | TRBV20-1 | few | 12
ASSRQQVKNEQF | TRBV18 | few | 12
ASRLGMNTGELF | TRBV11-2 | few | 12
ASRPRGGDRGNQPQH | TRBV12-3/TRBV12-4 | few | 15
ASSPASDDNEQF | TRBV5-1 | NA | 12
ASSLTSGGAPYNEQF | TRBV7-3 | NA | 15
ASSLGLDPTDTQY | TRBV5-1 | NA | 13
ASSQDRLSYEQY | TRBV2 | NA | 12
ASSLEGMGGDTQY | TRBV5-8 | few | 13
ASSLATGEGSYEQY | TRBV7-6 | NA | 14
ASSPPGTAEAF | TRBV18 | few | 11
SATDRNIQY | TRBV20-1 | many | 9